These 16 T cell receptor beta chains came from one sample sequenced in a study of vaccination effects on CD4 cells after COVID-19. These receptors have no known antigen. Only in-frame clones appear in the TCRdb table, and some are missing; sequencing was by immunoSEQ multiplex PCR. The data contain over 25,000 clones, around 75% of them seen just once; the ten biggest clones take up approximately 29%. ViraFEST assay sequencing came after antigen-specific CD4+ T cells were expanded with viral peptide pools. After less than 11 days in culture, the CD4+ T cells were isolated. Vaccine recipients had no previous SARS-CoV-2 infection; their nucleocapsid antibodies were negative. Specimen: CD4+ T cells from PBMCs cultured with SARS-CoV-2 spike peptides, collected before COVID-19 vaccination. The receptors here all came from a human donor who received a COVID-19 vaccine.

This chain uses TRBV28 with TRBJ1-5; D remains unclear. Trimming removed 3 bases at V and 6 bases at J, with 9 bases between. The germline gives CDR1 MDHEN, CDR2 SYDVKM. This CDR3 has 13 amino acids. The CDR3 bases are TGTGCCAGCAGTTTGGCGCGGCCTCAGCCCCAGCATTTT. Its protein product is CASSLARPQPQHF.

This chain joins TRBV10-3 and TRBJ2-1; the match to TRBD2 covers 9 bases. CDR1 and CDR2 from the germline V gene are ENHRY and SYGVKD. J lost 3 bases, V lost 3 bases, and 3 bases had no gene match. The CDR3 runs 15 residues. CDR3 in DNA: TGTGCCATCAGTGATGGACTAGCGCTCTACAATGAGCAGTTCTTC. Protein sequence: CAISDGLALYNEQFF.

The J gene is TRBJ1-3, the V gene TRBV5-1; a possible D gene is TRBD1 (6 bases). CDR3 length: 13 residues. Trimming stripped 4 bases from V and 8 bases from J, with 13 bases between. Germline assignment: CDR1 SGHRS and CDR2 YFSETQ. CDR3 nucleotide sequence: TGCGCCAGCAGCCTCGGACAGAGGGACACCATATATTTT. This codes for CASSLGQRDTIYF. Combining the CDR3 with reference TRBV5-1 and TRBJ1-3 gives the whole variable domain KAGVTQTPRYLIKTRGQQVTLSCSPISGHRSVSWYQQTPGQGLQFLFEYFSETQRNKGNFPGRFSGRQFSNSRSEMNVSTLELGDSALYLCASSLGQRDTIYFGEGSWLTVV.

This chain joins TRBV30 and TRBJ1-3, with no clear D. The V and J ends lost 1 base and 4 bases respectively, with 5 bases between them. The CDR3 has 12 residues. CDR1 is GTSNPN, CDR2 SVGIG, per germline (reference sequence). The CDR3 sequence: CAWSAQGNTIYF. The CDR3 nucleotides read TGTGCCTGGAGTGCACAGGGAAACACCATATATTTT. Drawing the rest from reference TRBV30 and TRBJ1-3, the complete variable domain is SQTIHQWPATLVQPVGSPLSLECTVEGTSNPNLYWYRQAAGRGLQLLFYSVGIGQISSEVPQNLSASRPQDRQFILSSKKLLLSDSGFYLCAWSAQGNTIYFGEGSWLTVV.

CDR3: CASSADRGNYGYTF. The CDR3 coding sequence is TGTGCCAGTAGCGCAGACAGGGGCAACTATGGCTACACCTTC. This chain joins TRBV19 and TRBJ1-2; 8 bases map to TRBD1. The CDR3 sequence is 14 residues long. The V segment lost 6 bases and the J segment 2 bases; nucleotides outside the gene matches: 5. Germline lookup yields CDR1 LNHDA and CDR2 SQIVND (reference sequence).

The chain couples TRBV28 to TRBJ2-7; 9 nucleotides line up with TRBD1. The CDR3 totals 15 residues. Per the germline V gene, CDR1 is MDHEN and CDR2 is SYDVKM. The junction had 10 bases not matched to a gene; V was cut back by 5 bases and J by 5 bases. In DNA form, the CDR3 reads TGTGCCAGCAGTCGAGGACAGGGGCGAGTCGACGAGCAGTACTTC. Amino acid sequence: CASSRGQGRVDEQYF.

The CDR3 sequence is CASSRGQAYGYTF. CDR3 nucleotide sequence: TGTGCCAGCTCTAGGGGGCAGGCCTATGGCTACACCTTC. V is TRBV9 and J is TRBJ1-2; 7 bases fit TRBD1. V lost 7 bases, J lost 4 bases, and 7 bases stayed unmatched. Germline V gives CDR1 SGDLS, CDR2 YYNGEE. This CDR3 is built from 13 residues.

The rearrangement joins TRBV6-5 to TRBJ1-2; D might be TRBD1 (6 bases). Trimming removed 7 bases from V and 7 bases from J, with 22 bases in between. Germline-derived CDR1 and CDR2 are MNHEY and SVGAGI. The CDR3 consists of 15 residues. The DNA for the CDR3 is TGTGCCAGCATTTCTATCGACAGGTTGGGTAGTGGCTACACCTTC. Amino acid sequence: CASISIDRLGSGYTF.

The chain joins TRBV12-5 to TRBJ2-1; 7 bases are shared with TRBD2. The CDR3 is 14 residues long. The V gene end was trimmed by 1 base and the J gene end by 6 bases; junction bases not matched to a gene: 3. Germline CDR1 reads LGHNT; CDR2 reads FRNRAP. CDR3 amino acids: CASGLGDYRNEQFF. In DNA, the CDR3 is TGTGCTAGTGGTTTGGGGGACTACCGCAATGAGCAGTTCTTC. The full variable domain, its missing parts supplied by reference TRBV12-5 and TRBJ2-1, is DARVTQTPRHKVTEMGQEVTMRCQPILGHNTVFWYRQTMMQGLELLAYFRNRAPLDDSGMPKDRFSAEMPDATLATLKIQPSEPRDSAVYFCASGLGDYRNEQFFGPGTRLTVL.

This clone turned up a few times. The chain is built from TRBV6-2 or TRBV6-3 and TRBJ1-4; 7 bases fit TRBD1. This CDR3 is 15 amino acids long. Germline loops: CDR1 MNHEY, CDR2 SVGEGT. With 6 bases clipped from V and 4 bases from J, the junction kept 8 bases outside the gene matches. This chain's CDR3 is CASSRQGALNEKLFF. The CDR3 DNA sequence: TGTGCCAGCAGCCGACAGGGTGCGCTTAATGAAAAACTGTTTTTT.

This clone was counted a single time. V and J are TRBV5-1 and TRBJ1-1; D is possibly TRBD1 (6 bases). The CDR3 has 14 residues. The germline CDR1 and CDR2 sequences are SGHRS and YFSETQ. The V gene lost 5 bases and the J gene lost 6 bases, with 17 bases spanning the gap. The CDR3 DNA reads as TGCGCCAGCAGGGCACAGGGTCAGGGCGCTGAAGCTTTCTTT. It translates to CASRAQGQGAEAFF.

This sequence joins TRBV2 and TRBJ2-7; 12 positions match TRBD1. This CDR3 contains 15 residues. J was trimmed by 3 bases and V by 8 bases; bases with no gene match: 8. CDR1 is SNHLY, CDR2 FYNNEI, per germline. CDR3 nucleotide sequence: TGTGCCAGCCAGGGGGACAGGGGGCCAATCTACGAGCAGTACTTC. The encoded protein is CASQGDRGPIYEQYF.

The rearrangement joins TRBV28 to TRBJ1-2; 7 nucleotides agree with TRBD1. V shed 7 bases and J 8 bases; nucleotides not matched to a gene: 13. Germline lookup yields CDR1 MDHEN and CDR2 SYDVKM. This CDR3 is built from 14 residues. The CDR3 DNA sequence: TGTGCCAGCACCCCTAGGCAGGGGGTCGTGGGCTACACCTTC. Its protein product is CASTPRQGVVGYTF.

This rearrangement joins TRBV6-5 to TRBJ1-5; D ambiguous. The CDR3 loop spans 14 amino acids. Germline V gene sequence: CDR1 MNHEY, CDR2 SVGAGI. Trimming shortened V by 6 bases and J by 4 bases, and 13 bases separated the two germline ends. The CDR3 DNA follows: TGTGCCAGCAGAGCTAGGGTTGGGAATCAGCCCCAGCATTTT. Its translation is CASRARVGNQPQHF.

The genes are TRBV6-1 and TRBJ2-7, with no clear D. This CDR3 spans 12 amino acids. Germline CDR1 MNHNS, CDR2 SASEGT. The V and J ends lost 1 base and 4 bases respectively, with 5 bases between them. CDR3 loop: CASSEGGYEQYF. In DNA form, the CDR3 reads TGTGCCAGCAGTGAAGGGGGATACGAGCAGTACTTC.

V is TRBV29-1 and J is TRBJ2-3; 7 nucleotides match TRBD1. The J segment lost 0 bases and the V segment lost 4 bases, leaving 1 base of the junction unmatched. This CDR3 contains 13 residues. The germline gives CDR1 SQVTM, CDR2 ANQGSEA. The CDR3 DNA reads TGCAGCGTTGGACAGGGAAGCACAGATACGCAGTATTTT. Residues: CSVGQGSTDTQYF.